A selection of T cell receptor beta chains follows, all from one sample in a study of CD8 T cells in ankylosing spondylitis. TCRdb reprocessed the 5' RACE reads with MiXCR, giving one entry per CDR3 protein. Here the sample spans around 140,000 distinct CDR3 sequences, roughly a sixth being singletons. Sequenced sample: blood, either unsorted or a sorted T cell fraction (not recorded which). All receptors derive from a male donor with ankylosing spondylitis. Each CDR3 is given with its conserved first and last residue. The D gene is left open where the match is weak. Clone size is shown for a subset of rows, as once, few, many or a class of expanded clone.

CDR3 length: 15; clone size: NA; D gene: TRBD2; V gene: TRBV5-1; J gene: TRBJ2-5; CDR3 DNA: TGCGCCAGCAGCTCAGGGACTAGCGGAGAAGAGACCCAGTACTTC; CDR3 protein: CASSSGTSGEETQYF
CDR3 length: 15; clone size: NA; D gene: NA; V gene: TRBV5-1; J gene: TRBJ2-5; CDR3 DNA: TGCGCCAGCAGCTTGGTTGCGGGGTCCCAAGAGACCCAGTACTTC; CDR3 protein: CASSLVAGSQETQYF
CDR3 length: 16; clone size: few; D gene: TRBD2; V gene: TRBV20-1; J gene: TRBJ2-1; CDR3 DNA: TGCAGTGCTAGAGACAAAATGACTAGCGGGAAACATGAGCAGTTCTTC; CDR3 protein: CSARDKMTSGKHEQFF
CDR3 length: 13; clone size: many; D gene: NA; V gene: TRBV6-2/TRBV6-3; J gene: TRBJ2-1; CDR3 DNA: TGTGCCAGCAGCTCCCGACCGTTCAATGAGCAGTTCTTC; CDR3 protein: CASSSRPFNEQFF
CDR3 length: 14; clone size: few; D gene: TRBD1; V gene: TRBV5-5; J gene: TRBJ2-7; CDR3 DNA: TGTGCCAGCAGCTTGGTTACAGGGGCTTACGAGCAGTACTTC; CDR3 protein: CASSLVTGAYEQYF
CDR3 length: 16; clone size: NA; D gene: TRBD2; V gene: TRBV20-1; J gene: TRBJ2-1; CDR3 DNA: TGCAGTGCGCCTGGAACCCCGGGACTAGTCGCAAATGAGCAGTTCTTC; CDR3 protein: CSAPGTPGLVANEQFF
CDR3 length: 13; clone size: few; D gene: NA; V gene: TRBV10-3; J gene: TRBJ2-1; CDR3 DNA: TGTGCCATCACTCAGGAGGCCTACAATGAGCAGTTCTTC; CDR3 protein: CAITQEAYNEQFF
CDR3 length: 21; clone size: NA; D gene: NA; V gene: TRBV5-1; J gene: TRBJ2-1; CDR3 DNA: TGCGCCAGCAGCTTGCCCCGAGGCCAGGTCCCCTCCCGAAGCTCCTACAATGAGCAGTTCTTC; CDR3 protein: CASSLPRGQVPSRSSYNEQFF
CDR3 length: 14; clone size: NA; D gene: NA; V gene: TRBV10-1; J gene: TRBJ2-7; CDR3 DNA: TGCGCCAGCAGTGAGTCGAATCAGGGCTACGAGCAGTACTTC; CDR3 protein: CASSESNQGYEQYF
CDR3 length: 14; clone size: NA; D gene: NA; V gene: TRBV9; J gene: TRBJ2-7; CDR3 DNA: TGTGCCAGCAGCGTAGGGGGAGCGAGGGACGAGCAGTACTTC; CDR3 protein: CASSVGGARDEQYF
CDR3 length: 13; clone size: NA; D gene: NA; V gene: TRBV27; J gene: TRBJ2-2; CDR3 DNA: TGTGCCAGCAGCGACTACGCCCCCGGGGAGCTGTTTTTT; CDR3 protein: CASSDYAPGELFF
CDR3 length: 14; clone size: few; D gene: TRBD2; V gene: TRBV10-3; J gene: TRBJ2-3; CDR3 DNA: TGTGCCACCCTGAGGGTGGGAGGGGAAGATACGCAGTATTTT; CDR3 protein: CATLRVGGEDTQYF
CDR3 length: 14; clone size: NA; D gene: TRBD2; V gene: TRBV3-1; J gene: TRBJ2-7; CDR3 DNA: TGTGCCAGCGGATACCGAGCGGGAACCTACGAGCAGTACTTC; CDR3 protein: CASGYRAGTYEQYF
CDR3 length: 15; clone size: many; D gene: TRBD1; V gene: TRBV6-1; J gene: TRBJ2-5; CDR3 DNA: TGTGCCAGCAGTCTAACCGGGACAGGGATAGAGACCCAGTACTTC; CDR3 protein: CASSLTGTGIETQYF
CDR3 length: 15; clone size: few; D gene: NA; V gene: TRBV19; J gene: TRBJ2-7; CDR3 DNA: TGTGCCAGTAGTCCCTTTCCTCGGGCCTCCTACGAGCAGTACTTC; CDR3 protein: CASSPFPRASYEQYF
CDR3 length: 8; clone size: few; D gene: NA; V gene: TRBV12-3/TRBV12-4; J gene: TRBJ1-3; CDR3 DNA: TGTGCCAGCTCCCCAATCCTTTTT; CDR3 protein: CASSPILF
CDR3 length: 12; clone size: few; D gene: NA; V gene: TRBV21-1; J gene: TRBJ2-5; CDR3 DNA: TGTGCCAGCAGCAAAGTGGAGGAGACCCAGTACTTC; CDR3 protein: CASSKVEETQYF
CDR3 length: 15; clone size: NA; D gene: NA; V gene: TRBV28; J gene: TRBJ1-6; CDR3 DNA: TGTGCCAGCAGACCCATAAAGGCCCCAGATTCACCCCTCCACTTT; CDR3 protein: CASRPIKAPDSPLHF
CDR3 length: 15; clone size: NA; D gene: NA; V gene: TRBV27; J gene: TRBJ2-3; CDR3 DNA: TGTGCCAGCAGTTTATTCTACAGGGTCCAGGATACGCAGTATTTT; CDR3 protein: CASSLFYRVQDTQYF
CDR3 length: 15; clone size: few; D gene: NA; V gene: TRBV5-1; J gene: TRBJ1-2; CDR3 DNA: TGCGCCAGCACTCCGTGGGTCGAGACTAACTATGGCTACACCTTC; CDR3 protein: CASTPWVETNYGYTF
CDR3 length: 16; clone size: many; D gene: TRBD1; V gene: TRBV9; J gene: TRBJ1-5; CDR3 DNA: TGTGCCAGCAGCCCCGGGACAGAGTATAGCAATCAGCCCCAGCATTTT; CDR3 protein: CASSPGTEYSNQPQHF
CDR3 length: 13; clone size: many; D gene: NA; V gene: TRBV29-1; J gene: TRBJ1-1; CDR3 DNA: TGCAGCGCCGTAAGCGGGTTCGACACTGAAGCTTTCTTT; CDR3 protein: CSAVSGFDTEAFF
CDR3 length: 15; clone size: NA; D gene: TRBD2; V gene: TRBV27; J gene: TRBJ2-1; CDR3 DNA: TGTGCCAGCAACCCTAGCGGCAGCTCCTACAATGAGCAGTTCTTC; CDR3 protein: CASNPSGSSYNEQFF
CDR3 length: 13; clone size: few; D gene: NA; V gene: TRBV5-1; J gene: TRBJ2-1; CDR3 DNA: TGCGCCAGCAGCCCGGACCCCTACAATGAGCAGTTCTTC; CDR3 protein: CASSPDPYNEQFF
CDR3 length: 13; clone size: NA; D gene: TRBD2; V gene: TRBV30; J gene: TRBJ2-1; CDR3 DNA: TGTGCCTGGGAGGGACTAGCGGGAATCGAGCAGTTCTTC; CDR3 protein: CAWEGLAGIEQFF
CDR3 length: 10; clone size: NA; D gene: NA; V gene: TRBV2; J gene: TRBJ2-7; CDR3 DNA: TGTGCCAGCAGTGATGGCGAGCAGTACTTC; CDR3 protein: CASSDGEQYF
CDR3 length: 15; clone size: few; D gene: NA; V gene: TRBV5-1; J gene: TRBJ1-1; CDR3 DNA: TGCGCCAGCAGCCCATGGACTAGCGGGGATACTGAAGCTTTCTTT; CDR3 protein: CASSPWTSGDTEAFF
CDR3 length: 14; clone size: few; D gene: TRBD1; V gene: TRBV29-1; J gene: TRBJ2-1; CDR3 DNA: TGCAGCGTGGCGGACAGGGTCGGGTACAATGAGCAGTTCTTC; CDR3 protein: CSVADRVGYNEQFF
CDR3 length: 15; clone size: many; D gene: TRBD2; V gene: TRBV7-9; J gene: TRBJ2-5; CDR3 DNA: TGTGCCAGCAGCTTAAAAGCGGGAGCCCAAGAGACCCAGTACTTC; CDR3 protein: CASSLKAGAQETQYF
CDR3 length: 11; clone size: many; D gene: NA; V gene: TRBV28; J gene: TRBJ2-5; CDR3 DNA: TGTGCCAGCAGTGCACCGGGGGTTAAGTACTTC; CDR3 protein: CASSAPGVKYF
CDR3 length: 16; clone size: few; D gene: NA; V gene: TRBV27; J gene: TRBJ2-2; CDR3 DNA: TGTGCCAGCAGCCCTAAACAGGGTTCGAACACCGGGGAGCTGTTTTTT; CDR3 protein: CASSPKQGSNTGELFF
CDR3 length: 13; clone size: few; D gene: TRBD2; V gene: TRBV20-1; J gene: TRBJ2-7; CDR3 DNA: TGCAGTGCCCAAGGCGGACTAGCCTACGAGCAGTACTTC; CDR3 protein: CSAQGGLAYEQYF
CDR3 length: 15; clone size: few; D gene: TRBD1; V gene: TRBV6-5; J gene: TRBJ1-1; CDR3 DNA: TGTGCCAGCAGTTACGGGACAGGGTTGAGCACTGAAGCTTTCTTT; CDR3 protein: CASSYGTGLSTEAFF
CDR3 length: 15; clone size: few; D gene: TRBD2; V gene: TRBV27; J gene: TRBJ2-3; CDR3 DNA: TGTGCCAGCAGTACCCTAGCGGGAGTGGCAGATACGCAGTATTTT; CDR3 protein: CASSTLAGVADTQYF
CDR3 length: 13; clone size: many; D gene: NA; V gene: TRBV15; J gene: TRBJ2-1; CDR3 DNA: TGTGCCACCAGCAGAGAAAAGGGATATGAGCAGTTCTTC; CDR3 protein: CATSREKGYEQFF
CDR3 length: 16; clone size: NA; D gene: NA; V gene: TRBV20-1; J gene: TRBJ1-2; CDR3 DNA: TGCAGTGCTAGAGATCGGGGGGGCGTTACAGGCTATGGCTACACCTTC; CDR3 protein: CSARDRGGVTGYGYTF
CDR3 length: 18; clone size: NA; D gene: TRBD2; V gene: TRBV18; J gene: TRBJ2-1; CDR3 DNA: TGTGCCAGCTCACCCGCCCCTCTAGCGGGAGTCTTCTACAATGAGCAGTTCTTC; CDR3 protein: CASSPAPLAGVFYNEQFF
CDR3 length: 14; clone size: NA; D gene: NA; V gene: TRBV18; J gene: TRBJ1-1; CDR3 DNA: TGTGCCAGCTCACCCACAGGGACGAACACTGAAGCTTTCTTT; CDR3 protein: CASSPTGTNTEAFF
CDR3 length: 17; clone size: few; D gene: TRBD2; V gene: TRBV7-6; J gene: TRBJ2-2; CDR3 DNA: TGTGCCAGCAGCTTAAGCGCGAGCGGGAGCTACACCGGGGAGCTGTTTTTT; CDR3 protein: CASSLSASGSYTGELFF
CDR3 length: 14; clone size: few; D gene: TRBD2; V gene: TRBV12-3/TRBV12-4; J gene: TRBJ2-1; CDR3 DNA: TGTGCCAGCTTTGACGGGGGGGGTCACAATGAGCAGTTCTTC; CDR3 protein: CASFDGGGHNEQFF
CDR3 length: 16; clone size: NA; D gene: TRBD2; V gene: TRBV7-8; J gene: TRBJ2-1; CDR3 DNA: TGTGCCAGCAGCCAGGGAAATAGCGGGAGACTCGATGAGCAGTTCTTC; CDR3 protein: CASSQGNSGRLDEQFF
CDR3 length: 16; clone size: NA; D gene: TRBD1; V gene: TRBV4-1; J gene: TRBJ2-1; CDR3 DNA: TGCGCCAGCAGCCAGGCCGGGACAGGGCCCTGGGGTGAGCAGTTCTTC; CDR3 protein: CASSQAGTGPWGEQFF
CDR3 length: 13; clone size: NA; D gene: NA; V gene: TRBV27; J gene: TRBJ2-5; CDR3 DNA: TGTGCCAGCAGTTTATCAGGGTTAAAGACCCAGTACTTC; CDR3 protein: CASSLSGLKTQYF
CDR3 length: 14; clone size: few; D gene: NA; V gene: TRBV28; J gene: TRBJ2-7; CDR3 DNA: TGTGCCAGCAGTTTTCGCGGGGCTTCCTACGAGCAGTACTTC; CDR3 protein: CASSFRGASYEQYF
CDR3 length: 15; clone size: NA; D gene: TRBD2; V gene: TRBV20-1; J gene: TRBJ2-1; CDR3 DNA: TGCAGTGCTAGAACTAGCGGGACCTCCTACAATGAGCAGTTCTTC; CDR3 protein: CSARTSGTSYNEQFF